This TCR beta chain was found in a study of cytotoxic CD8 clonotypes in ibrutinib-treated CLL. At the level of the study: Partial responders about 25, complete 2; some twelve progressed and roughly 14 stayed in remission by median 68 months. The authors obtained response samples at a median of about eleven months of treatment, range 6 to 36. Study-wide findings and caveats: Clonality increased at ibrutinib response, then returned toward baseline at progression.

Germline V lookup: CDR1 MNHNS, CDR2 SASEGT. The CDR3 is 13 residues long. With 2 bases removed from V and 2 bases from J, the gap between germline ends came to 7 bases. In regard to this clone: The antigen is undetermined.

Frozen PBMC stocks contributed approximately 2.1 micrograms of genomic DNA to the TCR beta libraries. The repertoire was sequenced with immunoSEQ multiplex PCR; TCRdb's copy has only in-frame clones and lacks some. The data contain around 310,000 clones, approximately 80% of them singletons. The starting material was PBMCs, obtained before ibrutinib treatment. The rearrangement links TRBV6-1 to TRBJ2-7, with D possibly being TRBD1 (5 bases). This receptor was obtained from a human donor with chronic lymphocytic leukemia. The CDR3 region has the DNA TGTGCCAGCAGTGAATGGGGCACCTACGAGCAGTACTTC. This gives the protein CASSEWGTYEQYF.